This T cell receptor beta chain was sequenced during a study of blood T cell repertoires in COVID-19. Study information: Donors in the United States, Italy and Spain gave samples during acute or convalescent COVID-19.

The junction had 5 bases not matched to a gene; V was cut back by 4 bases and J by 2 bases. This CDR3 has 15 residues. Germline lookup yields CDR1 SGHDN and CDR2 FVKESK. Profiled with immunoSEQ multiplex PCR; TCRdb holds only in-frame clones, not every one. The sample holds 300,000 or so clones, approximately 88% seen once. Input material: peripheral blood. The chain employs TRBV14 and TRBJ2-3; 8 bases are shared with TRBD2. The clonotype was recovered from a woman aged 25 to 39 who had recovered from COVID-19. CDR3 sequence (DNA): TGTGCCAGCAGCCTTAGCGGGGCCTACACAGATACGCAGTATTTT. Its protein is CASSLSGAYTDTQYF.